This T cell receptor (beta chain) was observed in a study of T cells after yellow fever vaccination. This clonotype has a count of ten or more. In making TCR cDNA, 5'RACE template switching added a universal primer site and UMIs to it. MiXCR was run by TCRdb on the 5' RACE reads, yielding one entry per CDR3 protein. The data contain roughly 56,000 distinct CDR3 sequences, 5% to 6.5% of them singletons. The study, taken as a whole, reports: Post-booster samples contained most primary-vaccination clones (approximately 95% CD4, about 85% CD8). For sorted memory subsets on day 0, almost all vaccine-responding clonotypes were undetectable. Sorted repertoires could include abundant contaminating clonotypes from bulk cells.

The source was PBMCs, either bulk or a sorted T-cell subset (CD4+, CD8+, memory, or dextramer-sorted; not recorded which), collected on the day of the yellow fever booster vaccination. This clonotype was obtained from a man aged 18-30 years who received the YFV17D yellow fever vaccine.

The CDR3 is CASSFIDRSYGYTF. DNA for the CDR3: TGTGCCAGCAGCTTTATCGACAGAAGCTATGGCTACACCTTC. The rearrangement joins TRBV7-9 to TRBJ1-2, with D perhaps TRBD1 (5 bases). The germline V and J ends were trimmed by 3 bases and 4 bases, with 12 bases remaining between them. The CDR3 has 14 residues. Germline CDR1 and CDR2: SEHNR and FQNEAQ (reference sequence).